The rows below give T cell receptor beta chains drawn from one sample of a study of blood T cell repertoires in COVID-19. Assay used: immunoSEQ multiplex PCR; TCRdb lists only in-frame clones, some missing. Of around 56,000 clones listed, 81% were seen once; the top ten hold 25% to 30%. The sample was peripheral blood. Every receptor here comes from a woman aged 80 or older with active or convalescent COVID-19. CDR3s include the opening cysteine and the closing phenylalanine or tryptophan. The order of the fields is CDR3 protein, CDR3 DNA, D gene, clone size, J gene, V gene. D genes are given only for firm matches. Only part of the rows carry a size: once, few, many, or a class if the clone is expanded.

CDR3: CATHGQGLSPLHF
DNA: TGTGCCACCCACGGACAGGGGCTTTCACCCCTCCACTTT
D: TRBD1
size: NA
J: TRBJ1-6
V: TRBV2

CDR3: CASSRDWDTQYF
DNA: TGTGCCAGCAGCCGGGATTGGGATACGCAGTATTTT
D: NA
size: NA
J: TRBJ2-3
V: TRBV5-6

CDR3: CAGTGDYGYTF
DNA: TGTGCCGGGACAGGGGACTATGGCTACACCTTC
D: TRBD1
size: NA
J: TRBJ1-2
V: TRBV2

CDR3: CASSSPDRGTNQPQHF
DNA: TGTGCCAGTAGTTCGCCGGACAGGGGTACCAATCAGCCCCAGCATTTT
D: TRBD1
size: NA
J: TRBJ1-5
V: TRBV19

CDR3: CASSYGPGQGYNEQFF
DNA: TGTGCCAGCAGTTACGGCCCGGGACAGGGCTACAATGAGCAGTTCTTC
D: TRBD1
size: many
J: TRBJ2-1
V: TRBV6-2/TRBV6-3

CDR3: CASSPDRVAGELFF
DNA: TGTGCCAGCAGCCCTGACAGGGTGGCCGGGGAGCTGTTTTTT
D: TRBD1
size: NA
J: TRBJ2-2
V: TRBV5-5

CDR3: CASSPDTGVSLQFF
DNA: TGTGCCAGCAGCCCTGATACCGGGGTATCCCTGCAGTTCTTC
D: NA
size: NA
J: TRBJ2-1
V: TRBV7-3

CDR3: CASSIAGGNSYEQYF
DNA: TGTGCCAGTAGTATAGCTGGAGGGAACTCCTACGAGCAGTACTTC
D: NA
size: NA
J: TRBJ2-7
V: TRBV19

CDR3: CASSYDRPPSYGYTF
DNA: TGTGCCAGCAGTTACGACAGGCCACCCAGTTATGGCTACACCTTC
D: NA
size: NA
J: TRBJ1-2
V: TRBV6-2/TRBV6-3

CDR3: CASSISRGEVPLHF
DNA: TGTGCCAGTAGTATAAGCAGGGGAGAGGTTCCCCTCCACTTT
D: NA
size: NA
J: TRBJ1-6
V: TRBV19

CDR3: CASSPPTGSALPQETQYF
DNA: TGTGCCAGCAGCCCCCCGACAGGCAGCGCCTTACCCCAAGAGACCCAGTACTTC
D: NA
size: NA
J: TRBJ2-5
V: TRBV28

CDR3: CASSFTLAVGTQYF
DNA: TGTGCCAGCAGCTTCACTCTAGCGGTTGGGACCCAGTACTTC
D: TRBD2
size: NA
J: TRBJ2-5
V: TRBV28

CDR3: CASSPRNTEAFF
DNA: TGTGCCAGCAGTCCTCGTAACACTGAAGCTTTCTTT
D: NA
size: NA
J: TRBJ1-1
V: TRBV6-6

CDR3: CASSFDRGREQYF
DNA: TGCGCCAGCAGCTTCGACAGGGGGCGCGAGCAGTACTTC
D: TRBD1
size: few
J: TRBJ2-7
V: TRBV5-1

CDR3: CASSMGRGPGNTIYF
DNA: TGTGCCAGTAGTATGGGCAGGGGGCCTGGAAACACCATATATTTT
D: TRBD1
size: once
J: TRBJ1-3
V: TRBV19

CDR3: CASSLGTLGTYEQYF
DNA: TGTGCCAGCAGCCTAGGGACACTCGGCACCTACGAGCAGTACTTC
D: NA
size: NA
J: TRBJ2-7
V: TRBV5-4